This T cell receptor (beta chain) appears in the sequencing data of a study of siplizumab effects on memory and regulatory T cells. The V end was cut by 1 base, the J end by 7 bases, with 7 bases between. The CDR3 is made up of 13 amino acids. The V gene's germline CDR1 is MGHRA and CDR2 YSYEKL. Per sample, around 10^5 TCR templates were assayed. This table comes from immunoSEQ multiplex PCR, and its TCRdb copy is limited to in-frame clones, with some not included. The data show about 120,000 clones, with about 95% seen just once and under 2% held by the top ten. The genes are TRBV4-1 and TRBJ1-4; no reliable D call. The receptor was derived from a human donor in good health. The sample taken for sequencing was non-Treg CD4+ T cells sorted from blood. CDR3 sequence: CASSQGLIEKLFF. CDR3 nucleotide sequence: TGCGCCAGCAGCCAAGGACTGATTGAAAAACTGTTTTTT.